This T cell receptor (beta chain) emerged from a study of T cell responses to AZD1222 COVID-19 vaccine. Whole-study findings and limits: Breadth and depth of Spike-specific TCRs rose after two AZD1222 doses. Targeting of unmutated variant regions was reportedly seen in nearly half of spike-specific TCRs.

On this clone itself: The antigen remains undetermined.

The method was immunoSEQ multiplex PCR; TCRdb's version includes in-frame clones alone and lacks a portion of them. This sample yields about 150,000 clones, of which around 90% are seen a single time; 1.1% belongs to the top ten. The receptor comes from an adult who received the AZD1222 COVID-19 vaccine. The sequencing used peripheral blood, collected 28 days after the second AZD1222 dose.

Written as DNA, the CDR3 is TGTGCCAGCAGCCAAGTTTATAGCTTTAACACCGGGGAGCTGTTTTTT. Its protein product is CASSQVYSFNTGELFF. The V and J genes are TRBV14 and TRBJ2-2; D is ambiguous. From germline, CDR1 is SGHDN and CDR2 FVKESK. This CDR3 is built from 16 residues. V shed 1 base and J shed 2 bases, with 11 bases lying between them.